The clone carrying this T cell receptor beta chain was seen only once. The antigen is not known. The data were obtained in a study of glioma-infiltrating T cells after dendritic cell vaccination. For the study at large: Glioblastoma patients came from Phase I and II dendritic cell vaccination trials. General study results and limits: Survival was not directly related to TCR clonality in these patients.

The time point is: after dendritic cell vaccination, including at tumor progression/relapse. Blood PBMC samples: pre-vaccination, two weeks post third vaccination, and at tumor progression. Trimming cost V 7 bases and J 5 bases; bases outside gene matches: 4. Germline V CDR1 and CDR2: MNHNS, SASEGT. This CDR3 region has 13 residues. Amplification used 60 V beta primers and 13 J beta primers. Sequencing used immunoSEQ multiplex PCR; TCRdb keeps in-frame clones, though not all of them. This table holds 110,000 or so clones, around 90% found once. The V call is TRBV6-1, the J call TRBJ1-5, with 8 bases lining up with TRBD1. The receptor's source is a human donor with glioblastoma. The sequences come from blood, collected after dendritic cell vaccination. CDR3 sequence (DNA): TGTGCCAGCAATGGACAGGGCGATCAGCCCCAGCATTTT. This encodes CASNGQGDQPQHF.